These T cell receptor beta chains were read from a single sample in a study of beta chain features in type 1 diabetes. Clones were sequenced by immunoSEQ multiplex PCR, and TCRdb holds only the in-frame ones, with some missing. This repertoire shows about 110,000 clones, less than 40% found once; its top ten account for over 0.05%. The sequenced material came from stem cell memory CD4+ T cells from blood. These receptors were taken from a woman in her late teens or twenties in good health. Both conserved end residues are part of each CDR3. The order of the fields is V gene, D gene, J gene, clone size, CDR3 protein, CDR3 DNA. The D gene is left open where the match is weak. Clone size is stated in some rows and not others, as once, few, many or a class when expanded.

v_call: TRBV14; d_call: .; j_call: TRBJ2-7; clone_size: .; cdr3_aa: CASSQPNYYEQYF; cdr3_nt: TGTGCCAGCAGCCAACCTAACTACTACGAGCAGTACTTC
v_call: TRBV10-3; d_call: .; j_call: TRBJ2-7; clone_size: .; cdr3_aa: CAISDVQGDNEQYF; cdr3_nt: TGTGCCATCAGTGATGTGCAGGGTGACAACGAGCAGTACTTC
v_call: TRBV28; d_call: TRBD1; j_call: TRBJ1-1; clone_size: .; cdr3_aa: CASSDGQVRTEAFF; cdr3_nt: TGTGCCAGCAGCGACGGACAGGTGCGAACTGAAGCTTTCTTT
v_call: TRBV5-4; d_call: TRBD2; j_call: TRBJ2-7; clone_size: few; cdr3_aa: CASSFLGLAGQGTYEQYF; cdr3_nt: TGTGCCAGCAGCTTCCTTGGACTAGCGGGGCAAGGGACTTACGAGCAGTACTTC
v_call: TRBV25-1; d_call: .; j_call: TRBJ1-5; clone_size: .; cdr3_aa: CATQGNGQPQHF; cdr3_nt: TGTGCCACTCAGGGCAACGGGCAGCCCCAGCATTTT
v_call: TRBV28; d_call: TRBD1; j_call: TRBJ2-1; clone_size: few; cdr3_aa: CASSVQGSIGNEQFF; cdr3_nt: TGTGCCAGCAGTGTACAGGGGAGCATTGGCAATGAGCAGTTCTTC
v_call: TRBV9; d_call: .; j_call: TRBJ2-7; clone_size: .; cdr3_aa: CASSVGLYSYEQYF; cdr3_nt: TGTGCCAGCAGCGTAGGCCTCTACTCCTACGAGCAGTACTTC
v_call: TRBV19; d_call: .; j_call: TRBJ2-6; clone_size: .; cdr3_aa: CASSTGNSGANVLTF; cdr3_nt: TGTGCCAGTAGTACAGGGAACTCTGGGGCCAACGTCCTGACTTTC
v_call: TRBV28; d_call: TRBD2; j_call: TRBJ2-7; clone_size: few; cdr3_aa: CASQAQAAGESYEQYF; cdr3_nt: TGTGCCAGCCAGGCTCAAGCGGCGGGAGAATCATACGAGCAGTACTTC
v_call: TRBV18; d_call: TRBD1; j_call: TRBJ1-5; clone_size: once; cdr3_aa: CASSQGQGGQPQHF; cdr3_nt: TGTGCCAGCTCACAGGGACAGGGTGGTCAGCCCCAGCATTTT
v_call: TRBV21-1; d_call: .; j_call: TRBJ1-2; clone_size: once; cdr3_aa: CASSKGGTGEYGYTF; cdr3_nt: TGTGCCAGCAGCAAAGGGGGGACAGGGGAATATGGCTACACCTTC
v_call: TRBV28; d_call: TRBD2; j_call: TRBJ2-7; clone_size: .; cdr3_aa: CATTGGSSYEQYF; cdr3_nt: TGTGCCACCACGGGAGGTTCGTCCTACGAGCAGTACTTC
v_call: TRBV4-1; d_call: TRBD2; j_call: TRBJ2-1; clone_size: few; cdr3_aa: CASSQDSRTSGFF; cdr3_nt: TGCGCCAGCAGCCAAGATTCTCGGACTAGCGGGTTCTTC
v_call: TRBV5-5; d_call: .; j_call: TRBJ2-4; clone_size: .; cdr3_aa: CASSPMTAAKNIQYF; cdr3_nt: TGTGCCAGCAGCCCCATGACAGCAGCCAAAAACATTCAGTACTTC
v_call: TRBV5-1; d_call: .; j_call: TRBJ2-7; clone_size: .; cdr3_aa: CASSPRQVTHEQYF; cdr3_nt: TGCGCCAGCAGCCCCAGACAGGTTACCCACGAGCAGTACTTC
v_call: TRBV27; d_call: .; j_call: TRBJ1-5; clone_size: .; cdr3_aa: CASAALGQPQHF; cdr3_nt: TGTGCCAGCGCGGCCCTTGGTCAGCCCCAGCATTTT
v_call: TRBV29-1; d_call: TRBD1; j_call: TRBJ2-2; clone_size: few; cdr3_aa: CSVLVRQGNTGELFF; cdr3_nt: TGCAGCGTTCTGGTCAGACAGGGGAACACCGGGGAGCTGTTTTTT
v_call: TRBV28; d_call: TRBD1; j_call: TRBJ2-7; clone_size: few; cdr3_aa: CASSPWTGFREQYF; cdr3_nt: TGTGCCAGCAGTCCCTGGACAGGTTTCCGCGAGCAGTACTTC
v_call: TRBV5-5; d_call: .; j_call: TRBJ1-5; clone_size: once; cdr3_aa: CASSLTVNSNQPQHF; cdr3_nt: TGTGCCAGCAGCTTGACAGTTAATAGCAATCAGCCCCAGCATTTT
v_call: TRBV29-1; d_call: .; j_call: TRBJ1-1; clone_size: .; cdr3_aa: CSVESQMNTEAFF; cdr3_nt: TGCAGCGTTGAATCTCAGATGAACACTGAAGCTTTCTTT
v_call: TRBV28; d_call: TRBD1; j_call: TRBJ2-1; clone_size: .; cdr3_aa: CASRPTGGFFFYNEQFF; cdr3_nt: TGTGCCAGCAGACCAACAGGGGGCTTCTTCTTCTACAATGAGCAGTTCTTC